A single sample gave rise to the 24 T cell receptor beta chains below, sequenced in a study of T cells in Graves' hyperthyroidism and ophthalmopathy. The investigators amplified TCR beta CDR3 regions from RNA transcripts. Initially, a first-round RT-PCR of the TCR CDR3 employed the HTBI primer set. A single record per CDR3 protein comes from TCRdb applying MiXCR to the multiplex PCR reads. This table holds hundreds of thousands of distinct CDR3 sequences, 12% to 15% found once. Sequencing was done on a sample of blood. The receptors shown here come from a woman aged 40 to 50 with Graves' hyperthyroidism.

This clonotype turned up a few times. At one end the junction does not follow the germline gene, possibly because of a read error. V is TRBV11-2 and J is TRBJ2-1; 12 positions match TRBD1. CDR1 and CDR2 (germline): SGHAT, FQNNGV. The CDR3 spans 15 residues. The CDR3 protein is CAISPGQGAYNEQFF. CDR3 sequence (DNA): TGTGCCATCAGCCCGGGACAGGGGGCGTACAATGAGCAGTTCTTC.

This clonotype was counted a few times. The chain links TRBV29-1 to TRBJ1-2, with TRBD1 identical over 7 bases. The trim removed 4 bases at V and 5 bases at J, leaving 4 bases unmatched. This CDR3 comprises 12 residues. Germline V gene lookup returns CDR1 SQVTM and CDR2 ANQGSEA. Here the CDR3 DNA reads TGCAGCGTTGTCGACAGGGAGTATGGCTACACCTTC. Translated: CSVVDREYGYTF.

This clonotype was detected many times. The chain couples TRBV18 to TRBJ1-1; no firm D call. The germline gives CDR1 KGHSH, CDR2 LQKENI. Trimming cost V 3 bases and J 6 bases, with 8 bases left between them. This CDR3 is built from 12 residues. The CDR3 spells CASSPGDAEAFF. DNA of the CDR3: TGTGCCAGCTCACCGGGAGACGCTGAAGCTTTCTTT.

This clonotype was recorded at least ten times. J is TRBJ2-1 and V is TRBV28; 9 bases align to TRBD2. This CDR3 has 18 amino acids. Germline CDR1 reads MDHEN; CDR2 reads SYDVKM. J was trimmed by 0 bases and V by 3 bases; bases with no gene match: 9. CDR3 nucleotides: TGTGCCAGCAGTTTTAACCCTAGCGGGACGAGCTCCTACAATGAGCAGTTCTTC. Its translation is CASSFNPSGTSSYNEQFF. Combining the CDR3 with reference TRBV28 and TRBJ2-1 gives the whole variable domain DVKVTQSSRYLVKRTGEKVFLECVQDMDHENMFWYRQDPGLGLRLIYFSYDVKMKEKGDIPEGYSVSREKKERFSLILESASTNQTSMYLCASSFNPSGTSSYNEQFFGPGTRLTVL.

This clonotype occurred a few times. V and J are TRBV5-1 and TRBJ2-7; no clear D gene. This CDR3 comprises 14 residues. Deletions cut 4 bases from V and 2 bases from J, with 13 bases between. Germline V gene sequence: CDR1 SGHRS, CDR2 YFSETQ. DNA of the CDR3: TGCGCCAGCAGCGCAAGCGAACCGGCCTACGAGCAGTACTTC. Protein product: CASSASEPAYEQYF.

This clonotype occurred a few times. CDR3 residues: CATQGDTGELFF. The CDR3 DNA follows: TGTGCCACACAGGGGGACACCGGGGAGCTGTTTTTT. This chain joins TRBV28 and TRBJ2-2, with 8 bases aligning to TRBD1. CDR3 length: 12 residues. Germline V gene sequence: CDR1 MDHEN, CDR2 SYDVKM. Losses at the gene ends were 10 bases for V and 3 bases for J; bases not matched to a gene: 1.

This clonotype was recorded many times. The CDR3 region has the DNA TGTGCCAGCAGTTTCCTAGGGACTAGCGGAAATGAGCAGTTCTTC. Its protein product is CASSFLGTSGNEQFF. The rearrangement links TRBV28 to TRBJ2-1; 11 positions agree with TRBD2. The CDR3 spans 15 residues. Germline loops: CDR1 MDHEN, CDR2 SYDVKM. The J segment lost 7 bases and the V segment lost 3 bases, leaving 5 bases of the junction unmatched. The full variable domain, completed using reference TRBV28 and TRBJ2-1, is DVKVTQSSRYLVKRTGEKVFLECVQDMDHENMFWYRQDPGLGLRLIYFSYDVKMKEKGDIPEGYSVSREKKERFSLILESASTNQTSMYLCASSFLGTSGNEQFFGPGTRLTVL.

This clonotype was picked up many times. The gene calls are TRBV2 and TRBJ2-5; unclear D gene. CDR1 is SNHLY and CDR2 is FYNNEI in the germline V gene. V lost 8 bases, J lost 1 base, and 17 bases lay in between. The CDR3 is 15 residues long. CDR3 nucleotides: TGTGCCAGCGAAGAGCCTCGCTTATTCCAAGAGACCCAGTACTTC. As protein: CASEEPRLFQETQYF.

This clonotype has a handful of counts. V is TRBV9 and J is TRBJ2-3; D unresolved. Trimming took off 0 bases at V and 2 bases at J, with 10 bases between the two ends. This CDR3 region has 15 residues. The germline CDR1 and CDR2 sequences are SGDLS and YYNGEE. This CDR3 reads CASSVVGAATDTQYF. CDR3 nucleotide sequence: TGTGCCAGCAGCGTAGTTGGCGCGGCCACAGATACGCAGTATTTT.

The V gene is TRBV7-9, the J gene TRBJ2-3; tentatively, D is TRBD2 (5 bases). Germline V lookup: CDR1 SEHNR, CDR2 FQNEAQ (reference sequence). CDR3 length: 17 residues. Trimming pared 5 bases from V and 0 bases from J, leaving 18 bases between. The CDR3 is CASSPKSEGGSTDTQYF. CDR3 nucleotides: TGTGCCAGCAGCCCAAAAAGCGAAGGAGGTAGCACAGATACGCAGTATTTT.

This clonotype was picked up many times. The V call is TRBV28, the J call TRBJ2-2; possibly TRBD2 for D (6 bases). CDR3 length: 15 residues. V lost 2 bases and J 6 bases, leaving 13 bases between the germline ends. Germline V lookup: CDR1 MDHEN, CDR2 SYDVKM. The CDR3, as DNA: TGTGCCAGCAGTTTAGGGGGGAGTGGTTCCGGGGAGCTGTTTTTT. It translates to CASSLGGSGSGELFF.

A few counts support this clonotype. This chain connects TRBV16 to TRBJ2-7; 8 bases match TRBD1. Per the germline V gene, CDR1 is KGHSY and CDR2 is FQNENV. The CDR3 sequence is 17 residues long. V shed 0 bases, J shed 2 bases, and the junction held 9 bases outside the gene matches. The CDR3 DNA is TGTGCCAGCAGCCAATCACTGTCTGGGACAGGAGCCTACGAGCAGTACTTC. Translating gives CASSQSLSGTGAYEQYF.

This clonotype was recorded at least ten times. The chain links TRBV24-1 to TRBJ1-1; TRBD1 agrees at 8 bases. Germline V CDR1 and CDR2: KGHDR, SFDVKD. The length of the CDR3 is 13 residues. V dropped 4 bases and J dropped 5; count of bases not matched to a gene: 2. In DNA, the CDR3 is TGTGCCACCAGTGACACAGGGGGAACTGAAGCTTTCTTT. Protein sequence: CATSDTGGTEAFF.

The rearrangement links TRBV5-1 to TRBJ2-3; 7 nucleotides match TRBD1. V dropped 4 bases and J dropped 1; count of bases not matched to a gene: 9. Per the germline V gene, CDR1 is SGHRS and CDR2 is YFSETQ. The CDR3 spans 16 residues. CDR3 bases: TGCGCCAGCAGCGCCCGACAGGGATTGGGCACAGATACGCAGTATTTT. It translates to CASSARQGLGTDTQYF.

This clonotype has at least ten counts. The chain combines TRBV28 with TRBJ1-5; TRBD1 might be the D (5 bases). The germline V and J ends were trimmed by 1 base and 2 bases, with 9 bases remaining between them. The CDR3 is made up of 15 amino acids. Germline V gives CDR1 MDHEN, CDR2 SYDVKM. CDR3 loop: CASSLYTGGNQPQHF. CDR3 DNA: TGTGCCAGCAGTTTATATACGGGGGGCAATCAGCCCCAGCATTTT.

This clonotype was found many times. J is TRBJ2-7 and V is TRBV3-1; 7 nucleotides line up with TRBD2. The germline V gene has CDR1 LGHDT and CDR2 YNNKEL (reference sequence). The CDR3 is 14 amino acids. With V trimmed by 4 bases and J by 7 bases, 10 bases remained unmatched. For the CDR3, the DNA is TGTGCCAGCAGCCCCTTGGCGGGAGAGTCGGAGCAGTACTTC. It specifies CASSPLAGESEQYF.

The rearrangement joins TRBV13 to TRBJ2-3; 11 bases agree with TRBD2. The germline V gene encodes CDR1 PRHDT and CDR2 FYEKMQ (reference sequence). Unmatched junction bases numbered 10, after V lost 2 bases and J lost 0 bases. This CDR3 contains 19 residues. CDR3 sequence (DNA): TGTGCCAGCAGCTTATCGCTAGCGGGAGGAGATTATAGCACAGATACGCAGTATTTT. Encoded protein: CASSLSLAGGDYSTDTQYF.

This clonotype was observed at least ten times. This sequence joins TRBV2 and TRBJ2-2; 8 bases align to TRBD2. The CDR3 is 14 amino acids. CDR1 and CDR2 from the germline V gene are SNHLY and FYNNEI. V lost 7 bases to trimming and J lost 5 bases; unmatched junction nucleotides: 6. CDR3 region: CASKGTRKTGELFF. The CDR3 region has the DNA TGTGCCAGCAAGGGGACTAGGAAGACCGGGGAGCTGTTTTTT. Full variable domain (missing parts from reference TRBV2 and TRBJ2-2): EPEVTQTPSHQVTQMGQEVILRCVPISNHLYFYWYRQILGQKVEFLVSFYNNEISEKSEIFDDQFSVERPDGSNFTLKIRSTKLEDSAMYFCASKGTRKTGELFFGEGSRLTVL.

This clonotype was seen many times. The chain employs TRBV29-1 and TRBJ2-7; TRBD2 matches at 13 bases. The V gene end was trimmed by 6 bases and the J gene end by 1 base; junction bases not matched to a gene: 6. The CDR3 covers 15 residues. Germline V gene lookup returns CDR1 SQVTM and CDR2 ANQGSEA. CDR3 nucleotide sequence: TGCAGCGTACGGGGACTAGCGGGGCTATCCTACGAGCAGTACTTC. Its translation: CSVRGLAGLSYEQYF.

This clonotype was observed a single time. V and J are TRBV5-1 and TRBJ1-2, with D possibly matching TRBD1 (5 bases). The V gene's germline CDR1 is SGHRS and CDR2 YFSETQ. Trimming cost V 4 bases and J 8 bases, with 12 bases left between them. The CDR3 spans 12 residues. The CDR3 DNA is TGCGCCAGCAGCGTCTACCAGGGAGGCTACACCTTC. Residues: CASSVYQGGYTF.

In its sample, this clonotype was seen many times. This chain uses TRBV6-1 with TRBJ2-1; D might be TRBD1 or TRBD2, each matching 5 bases. This CDR3 contains 14 residues. V shed 0 bases and J shed 8 bases, with 11 bases lying between them. Germline CDR1 and CDR2: MNHNS and SASEGT. CDR3 in DNA: TGTGCCAGCAGTGAAGCGCCCGGGGACGATGAGCAGTTCTTC. Amino acids: CASSEAPGDDEQFF.

In this sample, this clonotype turned up many times. The chain is built from TRBV12-3 or TRBV12-4 and TRBJ2-2, with D perhaps matching TRBD2 (6 bases). The CDR3 is made up of 15 amino acids. V dropped 3 bases and J dropped 2 bases, with 10 bases sitting between them. CDR3 region: CASSFGGINTGELFF. The CDR3 nucleotides read TGTGCCAGCAGTTTTGGGGGGATTAACACCGGGGAGCTGTTTTTT.

This chain connects TRBV5-1 to TRBJ2-2, with D perhaps matching TRBD2 (6 bases). Trimming pared 0 bases from V and 4 bases from J, leaving 10 bases between. This CDR3 comprises 15 residues. Germline V gene data show CDR1 as SGHRS and CDR2 as YFSETQ. The CDR3 DNA reads as TGCGCCAGCAGCTTGGTGGAGGGTTTCACCGGGGAGCTGTTTTTT. This codes for CASSLVEGFTGELFF.

On this clonotype: This may arise from a read error, as a much more abundant clone is one base away. The missing conserved phenylalanine or tryptophan at the end of this CDR3 makes a read error likely. This CDR3 is CAWSPGQGYNEQFI. CDR3 sequence (DNA): TGTGCCTGGAGTCCGGGACAGGGCTACAATGAGCAGTTCATC. V usage is TRBV30 and J usage is TRBJ2-1; 9 bases are shared with TRBD1. The J segment lost 3 bases and the V segment lost 2 bases, leaving 2 bases of the junction unmatched. The CDR3 runs to 14 residues. Germline V gene lookup returns CDR1 GTSNPN and CDR2 SVGIG (reference sequence).